This T cell receptor (beta chain) is from a study of T-cell reconstitution after alpha-beta-depleted transplantation in children. The table lists this clonotype with many counts. Its target is not known. General study results and limits: By one year post-transplant, T-cell counts and diversity largely arose from T cells that were newly produced. Several patients had high TCRbeta diversity at day 60; it came from surviving recipient T cells and thymic progenitors. Several hundred rapidly expanded clones from non-depleted graft cells reportedly supplied alpha-beta T cells about two months post-transplant.

Unique molecular identifiers were used to barcode this TCRbeta library. Each CDR3 protein gets one entry after TCRdb re-called the PCR reads with MiXCR. Of almost 500,000 distinct CDR3 sequences listed, more than 9% are singletons. The CDR3 covers 11 residues. The germline gives CDR1 SGHAT, CDR2 FQNNGV. Trimming pared 5 bases from V and 3 bases from J, leaving 5 bases between. The chain links TRBV11-2 to TRBJ2-7, with D unresolved. This clonotype was obtained from a child aged 2 to 15 with inherited bone marrow failure, due to receive a stem cell transplant. This sample comprised PBMCs, obtained before TCRalphabeta/CD19-depleted stem cell transplant. The CDR3 region is CASSHYYEQYF. DNA for the CDR3: TGTGCCAGCAGCCACTACTACGAGCAGTACTTC.